This T cell receptor beta chain comes out of a study of T-cell reconstitution after alpha-beta-depleted transplantation in children. The TCRbeta library was prepared with unique molecular identifiers. TCRdb ran MiXCR on the PCR reads and lists one entry per CDR3 protein. This sample has 600,000 to 700,000 distinct CDR3 sequences, with 13% found just once. Trimming left V 1 base short and J 5 bases short, with 14 bases between. In germline, CDR1 is DFQATT, CDR2 SNEGSKA (reference sequence). The length of the CDR3 is 14 residues. Of note for this clonotype: Its target is not known.

Broader study findings: In patients about two months after transplant, alpha-beta T cells reportedly arose from several hundred expanded graft clones. There were some patients whose high TCRbeta diversity at day 60 came from surviving recipient T cells and thymic progenitors. The authors attributed T-cell counts and diversity one year after transplant mostly to newly produced T cells.

The chain links TRBV20-1 to TRBJ2-5, with D possibly TRBD1 on 6 matching bases. The TCR comes from a girl aged 2 to 10 with congenital amegakaryocytic thrombocytopenia, due to receive a stem cell transplant. Sequenced here: PBMCs, sampled before TCRalphabeta/CD19-depleted stem cell transplant. CDR3 in amino acids: CSARGSQGWETQYF. CDR3 bases: TGCAGTGCTAGAGGCTCGCAGGGGTGGGAGACCCAGTACTTC.